Below, 30 T cell receptor beta chains from the same sample are listed, as sequenced in a study of cytomegalovirus exposure and HLA in healthy donors. Use of 60 Vbeta and 13 Jbeta primers characterized the PCR. Measured with immunoSEQ multiplex PCR; TCRdb has only the in-frame clones, and not every one. The repertoire holds about 160,000 clones, with about 80% as singletons. The specimen sequenced was PBMCs. The receptors here all came from a woman between 50 and 59 years old in good health and CMV-seronegative.

The chain combines TRBV15 with TRBJ1-2, with 8 bases lining up with TRBD1. Trimming cost V 1 base and J 8 bases; bases outside gene matches: 6. CDR3 size: 14 residues. Germline V gene sequence: CDR1 LNHNV, CDR2 YYDKDF (reference sequence). In DNA form, the CDR3 reads TGTGCCACCAGCAGAGCTCGGACAGGGAGGGGCTACACCTTC. Its translation: CATSRARTGRGYTF.

The V and J genes are TRBV18 and TRBJ2-7; D is perhaps TRBD1 (6 bases). This CDR3 has 16 residues. V gave up 5 bases and J gave up 9 bases, with 26 bases separating them. From germline, CDR1 is KGHSH and CDR2 LQKENI. The chain's CDR3 is CASSTSPGHPMIVQYF. In DNA, the CDR3 is TGTGCCAGCTCAACCTCGCCGGGACACCCGATGATAGTGCAGTACTTC.

The genes are TRBV30 and TRBJ2-5, with no clear D. Looked up from germline, CDR1 is GTSNPN and CDR2 is SVGIG (reference sequence). Trimming cost V 0 bases and J 1 base, with 6 bases left between them. The CDR3 extends over 13 amino acids. The CDR3 DNA sequence: TGTGCCTGGAGTGTACGACTCCAAGAGACCCAGTACTTC. Translating it yields CAWSVRLQETQYF.

This clone was picked up a small number of times. The chain couples TRBV11-3 to TRBJ2-3; TRBD2 aligns across 11 bases. CDR3 size: 16 residues. V was clipped by 5 bases and J by 0 bases; unmatched bases: 4. Per the germline V gene, CDR1 is SGHNT and CDR2 is YENEEA. CDR3 DNA: TGTGCCAGCAGCCCAATAGCGGGGGGGAGCACAGATACGCAGTATTTT. Its translation: CASSPIAGGSTDTQYF.

The chain combines TRBV9 with TRBJ2-2; tentative D call: TRBD1 (5 bases). Germline V lookup: CDR1 SGDLS, CDR2 YYNGEE. With 7 bases removed from V and 2 bases from J, the gap between germline ends came to 12 bases. CDR3 length: 14 amino acids. In DNA form, the CDR3 reads TGTGCCAGCGACAGACAGACAAACACCGGGGAGCTGTTTTTT. It is translated as CASDRQTNTGELFF.

V gene TRBV7-2 combines with J gene TRBJ1-4, with 7 bases that match TRBD1. The CDR3 contains 15 residues. Germline values: CDR1 SGHTA, CDR2 FQGNSA. V lost 6 bases and J lost 10; bases outside the gene matches: 14. The CDR3 sequence: CASSQTGVGAGKLFF. The CDR3, as DNA: TGTGCCAGCAGTCAAACAGGGGTAGGGGCCGGAAAACTGTTTTTT.

V is TRBV9 and J is TRBJ1-6; perhaps TRBD1 as D (6 bases). The CDR3 consists of 14 residues. V was cut by 2 bases and J by 7 bases, with 10 bases left in between. Per the germline V gene, CDR1 is SGDLS and CDR2 is YYNGEE. The CDR3 reads CASSVTGLNSPLHF. CDR3 DNA: TGTGCCAGCAGCGTTACAGGGCTGAATTCACCCCTCCACTTT.

The chain combines TRBV11-2 with TRBJ2-5; D is unresolved. CDR1 is SGHAT and CDR2 is FQNNGV in the germline V gene. This CDR3 is built from 13 residues. The V gene lost 5 bases and the J gene lost 5 bases, with 12 bases spanning the gap. The CDR3 nucleotides are TGTGCCAGCAGCCCAGCCCTGGGCGAGACCCAGTACTTC. It specifies CASSPALGETQYF.

The rearrangement links TRBV27 to TRBJ1-1; D is undetermined. The germline CDR1 and CDR2 sequences are MNHEY and SMNVEV (reference sequence). The CDR3 covers 12 residues. Trimming cost V 7 bases and J 5 bases, with 11 bases left between them. This chain's CDR3 is CASKTGGTEAFF. The CDR3 nucleotides read TGTGCCAGCAAGACCGGCGGGACTGAAGCTTTCTTT.

The chain has TRBV2 and TRBJ1-3, with D possibly being TRBD1 (5 bases). The CDR3 runs 14 residues. Trimming cost V 2 bases and J 4 bases, with 9 bases left between them. Germline assignment: CDR1 SNHLY and CDR2 FYNNEI. The CDR3 here is CASSERGWGNTIYF. CDR3 in DNA: TGTGCCAGCAGTGAAAGGGGATGGGGAAACACCATATATTTT.

In regard to this clone: Since no conserved phenylalanine or tryptophan closes the CDR3, a read error is the likely cause. The chain uses TRBV11-2 and TRBJ1-1; 8 bases match TRBD1. Trimming at V came to 2 bases and at J to 8 bases, leaving 7 bases not matched to a gene. CDR3 length: 14 residues. In germline, CDR1 is SGHAT, CDR2 FQNNGV. The CDR3 nucleotides are TGTGCCAGCAGCTTAACGGGAGACAGGGGAGAAGCTTTCCTT. Its translation is CASSLTGDRGEAFL.

This clone has just a few counts. V usage is TRBV6-5 and J usage is TRBJ2-7, with 11 bases aligning to TRBD2. Germline CDR1 MNHEY, CDR2 SVGAGI. Losses at the gene ends were 4 bases for V and 6 bases for J; bases not matched to a gene: 11. This CDR3 has 16 residues. The CDR3 sequence: CASSWGFIAGGSEQYF. The CDR3 region has the DNA TGTGCCAGCAGTTGGGGCTTTATAGCGGGGGGGTCCGAGCAGTACTTC.

This clone was picked up a small number of times. V gene TRBV27 combines with J gene TRBJ1-5; D is unclear. Trimming removed 6 bases from V and 7 bases from J, with 19 bases in between. The CDR3 runs to 15 residues. Germline V gene lookup returns CDR1 MNHEY and CDR2 SMNVEV (reference sequence). CDR3 in amino acids: CASSLGSGGRQPQHF. The CDR3 DNA is TGTGCCAGCAGCCTTGGCTCGGGAGGGCGGCAGCCCCAGCATTTT.

The chain combines TRBV6-5 with TRBJ2-7; D possibly corresponds to TRBD1 (5 bases). Germline CDR1 reads MNHEY; CDR2 reads SVGAGI. V was pared by 0 bases and J by 4 bases, with 16 bases between. There are 16 residues in the CDR3. The CDR3 DNA reads as TGTGCCAGCAGTTACTCGAAGGGGCGTCTAGGATACGAGCAGTACTTC. It specifies CASSYSKGRLGYEQYF.

The rearrangement uses TRBV29-1 and TRBJ1-1; D remains ambiguous. V gave up 6 bases and J gave up 7 bases, with 12 bases separating them. Per the germline V gene, CDR1 is SQVTM and CDR2 is ANQGSEA. This CDR3 spans 11 amino acids. CDR3 sequence reads: CSVSSTFEAFF. The CDR3 DNA reads as TGCAGCGTGTCCAGTACGTTTGAAGCTTTCTTT.

This chain uses TRBV15 with TRBJ1-1; D unresolved. This CDR3 spans 13 amino acids. The germline CDR1 and CDR2 sequences are LNHNV and YYDKDF (reference sequence). Trimming stripped 5 bases from V and 11 bases from J, with 18 bases between. In DNA form, the CDR3 reads TGTGCCACCAGCCCCCGGGTCTATGAAACCGCTTTCTTT. Translating it yields CATSPRVYETAFF.

The chain joins TRBV5-4 to TRBJ1-1, with D possibly TRBD1 on 6 matching bases. Germline V gene data show CDR1 as SGHNT and CDR2 as YYREEE (reference sequence). Deletions cut 4 bases from V and 2 bases from J, with 15 bases between. The CDR3 covers 15 residues. The CDR3 sequence: CASSPQQGSNTEAFF. For the CDR3, the DNA is TGTGCCAGCAGCCCCCAGCAGGGGAGTAACACTGAAGCTTTCTTT.

V is TRBV7-2 and J is TRBJ1-5; 8 positions agree with TRBD1. The CDR3 runs 15 residues. The junction had 9 bases not matched to a gene; V was cut back by 5 bases and J by 6 bases. The germline V gene encodes CDR1 SGHTA and CDR2 FQGNSA. The CDR3 DNA follows: TGTGCCAGCAGCCTAGACAGGGGAGTGTTTCAGCCCCAGCATTTT. As protein: CASSLDRGVFQPQHF.

This clone occurred once. Here the CDR3 DNA reads TGTGCCAGCAGCTCTCACATGCGGTTGGGGGCCGACAACTATGGCTACACCTTC. It is translated as CASSSHMRLGADNYGYTF. The V and J genes are TRBV28 and TRBJ1-2; tentatively, D is TRBD1 (6 bases). The CDR3 is 18 amino acids. Germline V gives CDR1 MDHEN, CDR2 SYDVKM. V was pared by 6 bases and J by 2 bases, with 25 bases between.

The chain combines TRBV5-4 with TRBJ2-1; the match to TRBD2 covers 11 bases. Germline V gene sequence: CDR1 SGHNT, CDR2 YYREEE (reference sequence). CDR3 length: 17 residues. V shed 3 bases, J shed 7 bases, and the junction held 12 bases outside the gene matches. In nucleotides, the CDR3 is TGTGCCAGCAGCTCGAAGACTAGCGGGACGCTACTAAATGAGCAGTTCTTC. It yields the protein CASSSKTSGTLLNEQFF.

This clone has more than one count but fewer than ten. The chain is built from TRBV6-1 and TRBJ1-1; TRBD1 is a possible D gene (6 bases). Germline CDR1 is MNHNS and CDR2 is SASEGT. V dropped 1 base and J dropped 3 bases, with 15 bases sitting between them. The CDR3 length is 16 residues. DNA for the CDR3: TGTGCCAGCAGTGAAGAAGGGTGGGGGCTCGACACTGAAGCTTTCTTT. This encodes CASSEEGWGLDTEAFF.

The chain employs TRBV28 and TRBJ1-1, with 8 bases aligning to TRBD1. V was clipped by 3 bases and J by 3 bases; unmatched bases: 6. This CDR3 is built from 15 residues. Germline V gene sequence: CDR1 MDHEN, CDR2 SYDVKM. CDR3 residues: CASSFQGTGDTEAFF. The CDR3 DNA reads TGTGCCAGCAGTTTCCAAGGGACAGGAGACACTGAAGCTTTCTTT.

This clone was picked up a small number of times. The gene calls are TRBV6-1 and TRBJ2-1; the match to TRBD1 covers 9 bases. Germline V gene lookup returns CDR1 MNHNS and CDR2 SASEGT. The trim removed 5 bases at V and 3 bases at J, leaving 2 bases unmatched. The CDR3 is 14 residues long. CDR3 DNA: TGTGCCAGCAGTCGACAGGGGGGCTACAATGAGCAGTTCTTC. Translating gives CASSRQGGYNEQFF.

The V call is TRBV2, the J call TRBJ2-1; D may be TRBD2 (6 bases). CDR3 length equals 12 residues. The germline V gene encodes CDR1 SNHLY and CDR2 FYNNEI. Trimming cost V 6 bases and J 11 bases, with 14 bases left between them. The CDR3 loop is CASRSGVAKQFF. The CDR3 DNA reads as TGTGCCAGCAGGTCGGGAGTAGCGAAGCAGTTCTTC. The entire variable domain, with the rest obtained from reference TRBV2 and TRBJ2-1, is as follows: EPEVTQTPSHQVTQMGQEVILRCVPISNHLYFYWYRQILGQKVEFLVSFYNNEISEKSEIFDDQFSVERPDGSNFTLKIRSTKLEDSAMYFCASRSGVAKQFFGPGTRLTVL.

This clone was seen a few times. Sequence at one end of the junction differs from germline and may be a read error. This chain joins TRBV2 and TRBJ1-1; no clear D. The CDR3 has 12 amino acids. Germline V gives CDR1 SNHLY, CDR2 FYNNEI. DNA of the CDR3: TGTGCCAGCAGTGAATTTAGGACTGTAGCTTTCTTT. Translation: CASSEFRTVAFF.

V is TRBV21-1 and J is TRBJ2-7; TRBD2, the table's D call, was not compared with the DNA. TRBV21-1 counts as a pseudogene. The CDR3 has 12 amino acids. The CDR3 reads CASSKDEGEQYF. DNA of the CDR3: TGTGCCAGCAGCAAAGATGAGGGCGAGCAGTACTTC.

The chain carries TRBV5-1 and TRBJ2-7, with 8 bases fitting TRBD2. V lost 1 base to trimming and J lost 6 bases; unmatched junction nucleotides: 9. CDR1 and CDR2 from the germline V gene are SGHRS and YFSETQ. CDR3 length equals 15 residues. CDR3 sequence reads: CASSLSGGASSEQYF. The CDR3 nucleotides read TGCGCCAGCAGCTTGTCGGGAGGGGCTAGTAGCGAGCAGTACTTC. The complete variable domain, with remaining parts taken from reference TRBV5-1 and TRBJ2-7, reads KAGVTQTPRYLIKTRGQQVTLSCSPISGHRSVSWYQQTPGQGLQFLFEYFSETQRNKGNFPGRFSGRQFSNSRSEMNVSTLELGDSALYLCASSLSGGASSEQYFGPGTRLTVT.

The rearrangement uses TRBV9 and TRBJ1-2; the match to TRBD1 covers 7 bases. The CDR3 has 18 amino acids. CDR1 and CDR2 (germline): SGDLS, YYNGEE. The ends lost 4 bases at V and 3 bases at J; junction bases unmatched: 18. CDR3 nucleotides: TGTGCCAGCAGCCCTCACTTTAGGGGTACAGGGGCGGACTATGGCTACACCTTC. It is translated as CASSPHFRGTGADYGYTF.

The V gene is TRBV6-1, the J gene TRBJ2-2; TRBD1 is a possible D gene (6 bases). CDR3 size: 13 residues. V dropped 4 bases and J dropped 6 bases, with 9 bases sitting between them. Germline V CDR1 and CDR2: MNHNS, SASEGT. CDR3 in DNA: TGTGCCAGCAGTGCAGGGGATGCCGGGGAGCTGTTTTTT. Its translation is CASSAGDAGELFF.

The V call is TRBV9, the J call TRBJ1-2, with unresolved D. The CDR3 loop spans 15 amino acids. Germline values: CDR1 SGDLS, CDR2 YYNGEE. V lost 0 bases, J lost 7 bases, and 16 bases lay in between. CDR3 in DNA: TGTGCCAGCAGCGTAGAGTCGGAGACGGTAGGTGGCTACACCTTC. It specifies CASSVESETVGGYTF.